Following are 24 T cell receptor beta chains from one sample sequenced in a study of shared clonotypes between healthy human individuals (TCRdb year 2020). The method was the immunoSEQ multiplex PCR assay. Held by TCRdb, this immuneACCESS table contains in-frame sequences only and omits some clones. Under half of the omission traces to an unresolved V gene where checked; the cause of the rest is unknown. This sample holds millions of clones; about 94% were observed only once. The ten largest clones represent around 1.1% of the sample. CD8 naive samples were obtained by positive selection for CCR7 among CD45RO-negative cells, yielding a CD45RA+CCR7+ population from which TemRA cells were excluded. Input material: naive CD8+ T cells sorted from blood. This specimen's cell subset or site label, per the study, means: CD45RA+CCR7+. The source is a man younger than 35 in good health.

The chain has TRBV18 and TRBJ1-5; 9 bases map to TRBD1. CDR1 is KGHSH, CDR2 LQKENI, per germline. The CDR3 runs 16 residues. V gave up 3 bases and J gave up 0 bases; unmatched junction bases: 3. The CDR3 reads CASSPWGQGSNQPQHF. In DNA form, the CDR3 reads TGTGCCAGCTCACCTTGGGGACAGGGTAGCAATCAGCCCCAGCATTTT.

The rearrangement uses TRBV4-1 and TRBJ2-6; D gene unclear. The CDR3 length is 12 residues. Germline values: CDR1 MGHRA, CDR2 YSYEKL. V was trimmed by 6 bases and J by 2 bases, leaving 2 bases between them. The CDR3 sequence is CASRPGANVLTF. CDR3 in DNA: TGCGCCAGCAGACCTGGGGCCAACGTCCTGACTTTC.

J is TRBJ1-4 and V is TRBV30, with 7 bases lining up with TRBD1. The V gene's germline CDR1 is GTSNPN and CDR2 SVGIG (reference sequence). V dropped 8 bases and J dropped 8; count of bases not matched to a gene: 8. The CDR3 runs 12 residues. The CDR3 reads CAGNRGLEKLFF. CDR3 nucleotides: TGTGCCGGAAACAGGGGATTGGAAAAACTGTTTTTT.

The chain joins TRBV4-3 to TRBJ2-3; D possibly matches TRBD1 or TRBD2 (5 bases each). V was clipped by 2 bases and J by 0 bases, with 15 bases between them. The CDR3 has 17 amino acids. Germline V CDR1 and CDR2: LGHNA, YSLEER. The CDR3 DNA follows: TGCGCCAGCAGCCAATTTGGCGTATGGGACAGCACAGATACGCAGTATTTT. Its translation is CASSQFGVWDSTDTQYF.

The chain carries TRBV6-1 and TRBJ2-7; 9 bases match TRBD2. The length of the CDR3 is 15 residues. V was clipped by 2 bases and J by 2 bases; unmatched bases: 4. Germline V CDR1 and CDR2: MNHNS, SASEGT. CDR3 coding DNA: TGTGCCAGCAGTGAATTCGGCGGGGGGGCCTACGAGCAGTACTTC. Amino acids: CASSEFGGGAYEQYF.

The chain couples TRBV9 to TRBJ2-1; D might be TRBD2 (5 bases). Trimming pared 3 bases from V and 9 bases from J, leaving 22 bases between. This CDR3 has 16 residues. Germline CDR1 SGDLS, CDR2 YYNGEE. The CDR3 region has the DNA TGTGCCAGCAGCGAGAAAGCGGACCTCATGGATAGTGAGCAGTTCTTC. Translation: CASSEKADLMDSEQFF.

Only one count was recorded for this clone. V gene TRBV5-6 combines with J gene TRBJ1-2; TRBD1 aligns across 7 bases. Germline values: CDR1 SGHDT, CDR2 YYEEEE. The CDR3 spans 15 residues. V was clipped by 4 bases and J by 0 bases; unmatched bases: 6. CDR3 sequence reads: CASSHETGTNYGYTF. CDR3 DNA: TGTGCCAGCAGCCACGAGACAGGGACTAACTATGGCTACACCTTC. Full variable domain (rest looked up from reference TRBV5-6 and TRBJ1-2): DAGVTQSPTHLIKTRGQQVTLRCSPKSGHDTVSWYQQALGQGPQFIFQYYEEEERQRGNFPDRFSGHQFPNYSSELNVNALLLGDSALYLCASSHETGTNYGYTFGSGTRLTVV.

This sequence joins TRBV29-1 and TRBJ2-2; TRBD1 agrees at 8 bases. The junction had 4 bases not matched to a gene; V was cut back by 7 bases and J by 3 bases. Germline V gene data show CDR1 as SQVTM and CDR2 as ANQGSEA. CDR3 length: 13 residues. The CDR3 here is CSADREDTGELFF. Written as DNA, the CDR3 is TGCAGCGCGGACAGGGAGGACACCGGGGAGCTGTTTTTT.

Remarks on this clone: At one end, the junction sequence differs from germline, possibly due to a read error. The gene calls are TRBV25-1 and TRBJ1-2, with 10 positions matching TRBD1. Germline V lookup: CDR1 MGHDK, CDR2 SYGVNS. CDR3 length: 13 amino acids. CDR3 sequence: CASGFEGQGFIRF. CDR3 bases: TGTGCCAGCGGCTTCGAGGGACAGGGGTTCATTCGCTTC.

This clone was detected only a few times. CDR3 protein: CASSAIFGNYGYTF. CDR3 sequence (DNA): TGTGCCAGCAGTGCTATTTTTGGAAACTATGGCTACACCTTC. The rearrangement uses TRBV2 and TRBJ1-2; no reliable D call. The germline V and J ends were trimmed by 4 bases and 2 bases, with 11 bases remaining between them. Germline values: CDR1 SNHLY, CDR2 FYNNEI. This CDR3 is built from 14 residues.

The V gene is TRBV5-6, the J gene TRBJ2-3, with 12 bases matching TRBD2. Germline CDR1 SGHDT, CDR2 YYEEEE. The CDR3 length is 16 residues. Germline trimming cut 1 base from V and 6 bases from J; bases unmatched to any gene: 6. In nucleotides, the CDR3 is TGTGCCAGCAGCTTGATGACTAGCGGGAGTAGGGATACGCAGTATTTT. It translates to CASSLMTSGSRDTQYF.

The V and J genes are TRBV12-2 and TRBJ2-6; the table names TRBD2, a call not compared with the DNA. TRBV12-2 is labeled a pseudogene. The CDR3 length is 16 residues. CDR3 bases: TGTGCAATCCCGGGTGCGTCTCTACCTGGGGCCAACGTCCTGACTTTC. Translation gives CAIPGASLPGANVLTF.

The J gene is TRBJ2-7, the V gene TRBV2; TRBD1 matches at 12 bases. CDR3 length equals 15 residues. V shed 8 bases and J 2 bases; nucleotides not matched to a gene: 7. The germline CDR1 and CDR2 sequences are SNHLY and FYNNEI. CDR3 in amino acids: CASAPGQGAAYEQYF. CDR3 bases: TGTGCCAGCGCCCCGGGACAGGGGGCGGCCTACGAGCAGTACTTC.

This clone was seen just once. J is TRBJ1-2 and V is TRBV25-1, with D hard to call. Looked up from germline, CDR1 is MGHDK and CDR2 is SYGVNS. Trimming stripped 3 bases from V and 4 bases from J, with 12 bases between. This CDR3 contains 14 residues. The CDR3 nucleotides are TGTGCCAGCAGTGAGCGAGGGTACAGCTATGGCTACACCTTC. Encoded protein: CASSERGYSYGYTF.

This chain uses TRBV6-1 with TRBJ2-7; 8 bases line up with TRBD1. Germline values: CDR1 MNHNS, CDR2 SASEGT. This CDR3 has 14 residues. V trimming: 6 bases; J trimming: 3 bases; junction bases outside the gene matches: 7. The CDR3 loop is CASSVGRGLYEQYF. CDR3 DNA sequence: TGTGCCAGCAGCGTAGGCAGGGGGCTCTACGAGCAGTACTTC.

CDR3 loop: CASTAGGREWDQPQHF. In nucleotides, the CDR3 is TGTGCCAGCACCGCGGGGGGGAGGGAGTGGGATCAGCCCCAGCATTTT. This chain connects TRBV28 to TRBJ1-5; D possibly corresponds to TRBD1 (5 bases). CDR3 length: 16 amino acids. Trimming removed 7 bases from V and 5 bases from J, with 21 bases in between. Germline V gene sequence: CDR1 MDHEN, CDR2 SYDVKM.

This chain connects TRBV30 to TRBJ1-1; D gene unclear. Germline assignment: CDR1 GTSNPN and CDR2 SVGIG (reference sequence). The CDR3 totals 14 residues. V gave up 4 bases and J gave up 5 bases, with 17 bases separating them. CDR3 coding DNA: TGTGCCTGGACCCTCGACGCCGGGGAAACTGAAGCTTTCTTT. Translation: CAWTLDAGETEAFF.

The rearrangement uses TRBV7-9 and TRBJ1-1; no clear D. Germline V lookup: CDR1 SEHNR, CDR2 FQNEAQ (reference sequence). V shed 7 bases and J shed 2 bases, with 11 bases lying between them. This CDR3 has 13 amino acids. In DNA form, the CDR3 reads TGTGCCAGCATCCCCACGAGCAACACTGAAGCTTTCTTT. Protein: CASIPTSNTEAFF. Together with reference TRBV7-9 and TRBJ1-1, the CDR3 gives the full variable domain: DTGVSQNPRHKITKRGQNVTFRCDPISEHNRLYWYRQTLGQGPEFLTYFQNEAQLEKSRLLSDRFSAERPKGSFSTLEIQRTEQGDSAMYLCASIPTSNTEAFFGQGTRLTVV.

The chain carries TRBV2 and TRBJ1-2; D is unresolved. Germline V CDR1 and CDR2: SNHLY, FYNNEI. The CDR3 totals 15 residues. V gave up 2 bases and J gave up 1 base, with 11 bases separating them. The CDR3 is CASSERDSLNYGYTF. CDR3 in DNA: TGTGCCAGCAGTGAACGTGACTCACTTAACTATGGCTACACCTTC.

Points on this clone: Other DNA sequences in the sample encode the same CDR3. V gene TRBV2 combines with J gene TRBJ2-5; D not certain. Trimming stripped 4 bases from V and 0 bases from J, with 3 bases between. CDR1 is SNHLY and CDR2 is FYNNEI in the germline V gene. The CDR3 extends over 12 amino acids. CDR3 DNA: TGTGCCAGCAGTGGCTACCAAGAGACCCAGTACTTC. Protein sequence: CASSGYQETQYF.

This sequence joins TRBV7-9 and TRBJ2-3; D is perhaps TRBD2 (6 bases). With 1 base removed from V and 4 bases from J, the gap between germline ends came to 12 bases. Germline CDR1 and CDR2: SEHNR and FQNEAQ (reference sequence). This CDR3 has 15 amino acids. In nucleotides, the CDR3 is TGTGCCAGCAGCTTAGTGGAGGGAGTGGCAGATACGCAGTATTTT. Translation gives CASSLVEGVADTQYF. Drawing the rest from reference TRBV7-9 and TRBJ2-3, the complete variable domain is DTGVSQNPRHKITKRGQNVTFRCDPISEHNRLYWYRQTLGQGPEFLTYFQNEAQLEKSRLLSDRFSAERPKGSFSTLEIQRTEQGDSAMYLCASSLVEGVADTQYFGPGTRLTVL.

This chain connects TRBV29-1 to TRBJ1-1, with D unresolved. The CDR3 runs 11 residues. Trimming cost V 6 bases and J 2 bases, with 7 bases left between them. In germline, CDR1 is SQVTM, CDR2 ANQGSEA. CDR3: CSVAYNTEAFF. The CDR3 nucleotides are TGCAGCGTAGCATATAACACTGAAGCTTTCTTT.

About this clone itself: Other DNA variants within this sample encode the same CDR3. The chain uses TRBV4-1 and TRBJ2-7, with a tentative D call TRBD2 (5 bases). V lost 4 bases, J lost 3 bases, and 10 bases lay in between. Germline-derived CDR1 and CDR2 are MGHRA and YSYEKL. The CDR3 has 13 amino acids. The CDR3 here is CASSLREGYEQYF. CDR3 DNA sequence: TGCGCCAGCAGCCTCCGCGAGGGCTACGAGCAGTACTTC.

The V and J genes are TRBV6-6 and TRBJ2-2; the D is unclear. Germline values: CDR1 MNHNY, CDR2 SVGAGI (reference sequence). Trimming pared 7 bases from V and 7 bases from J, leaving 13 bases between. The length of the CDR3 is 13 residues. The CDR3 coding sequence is TGTGCCAGCACCGAGATGTGGGGCGGGGAGCTGTTTTTT. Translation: CASTEMWGGELFF.